The clone carrying this T cell receptor (beta chain) was seen many times. The antigen is unknown. TCR alpha and TCR beta cDNA libraries carrying sample barcodes and UMIs came from 5'RACE with constant-segment primers. MiXCR, run by TCRdb on the 5' RACE reads, gives a single entry per CDR3 protein. The table has around 200,000 distinct CDR3 sequences, approximately 10% seen once. This record belongs to a study of T-cell memory formation after mild COVID-19. Study-level results: Day 37-peaking second-wave clones had unconfirmed SARS-CoV-2 specificity. Memory from before infection featured some responding clones, which suggests cross-reactive memory joined. Among contracting clones, CD4+ were mainly CM/EM and CD8+ enriched in EMRA.

The germline V gene has CDR1 SGHKS and CDR2 YYEKEE (reference sequence). This CDR3 comprises 12 residues. Trimming took 6 bases from V and 1 from J, leaving 7 bases between them. The chain joins TRBV5-5 to TRBJ1-2, with unresolved D. What was sequenced was PBMCs or a T cell subset sorted from them (not recorded which). The TCR was taken from a young man who had mild COVID-19 (a few samples of this study predate the infection). Cell type and time point are not known. The CDR3 coding sequence is TGTGCCAGCACCGCGAGTAACTATGGCTACACCTTC. Translating it yields CASTASNYGYTF.